The clone carrying this T cell receptor (beta chain) was recorded many times. What it recognizes is unknown. Trimming removed 1 base at V and 6 bases at J, with 19 bases between. Germline-derived CDR1 and CDR2 are LNHNV and YYDKDF (reference sequence). CDR3 length equals 17 residues. This sample stems from a study of T-cell reconstitution after alpha-beta-depleted transplantation in children. Study-wide results and caveats: About two months after transplant, alpha-beta T cells reportedly came from several hundred expanded graft clones. T-cell counts and diversity at one year post-transplant came mainly from newly produced T cells.

TCRbeta library preparation incorporated unique molecular identifiers. TCRdb itself ran the PCR reads through MiXCR, one entry per CDR3 protein. Of some 120,000 distinct CDR3 sequences detected, roughly 23% appear once; the ten largest clones hold approximately 10%. The chain employs TRBV15 and TRBJ1-5; perhaps TRBD1 as D (5 bases). The sequencing here drew on PBMCs, mostly from graft donor cells, taken 180 days after TCRalphabeta/CD19-depleted stem cell transplant. The clonotype comes from a male patient aged 2-15 years who had a stem cell transplant for chronic granulomatous disease, so the T cells may come from the graft donor. The DNA of the CDR3 is TGTGCCACCAGCAGAGCTGTAGGAGGCCCGGGGGGTCAGCCCCAGCATTTT. The encoded protein is CATSRAVGGPGGQPQHF.